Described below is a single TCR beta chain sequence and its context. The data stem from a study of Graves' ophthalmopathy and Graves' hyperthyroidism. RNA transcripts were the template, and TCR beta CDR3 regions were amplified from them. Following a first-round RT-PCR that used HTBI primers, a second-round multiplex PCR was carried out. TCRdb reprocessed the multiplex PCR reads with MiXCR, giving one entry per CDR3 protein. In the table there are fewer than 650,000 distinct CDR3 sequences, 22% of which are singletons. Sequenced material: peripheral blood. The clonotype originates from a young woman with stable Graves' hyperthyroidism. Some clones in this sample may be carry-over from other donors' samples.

The CDR3 coding sequence is TGTGCCAGCTCCCATCATAGCACGCCCCAGCATTTT. Translating it yields CASSHHSTPQHF. This chain links TRBV12-3 or TRBV12-4 with TRBJ1-5; D uncertain. V lost 8 bases to trimming and J lost 9 bases, with 14 bases between them. The CDR3 has 12 residues.